What follows is one T cell receptor (beta chain) and its context. Trimming took 5 bases from V and 2 from J, leaving 15 bases between them. This CDR3 spans 15 amino acids. The germline gives CDR1 MNHEY, CDR2 SMNVEV (reference sequence). The data are from a study of shared clonotypes between healthy human individuals. Naive CD8 cells comprised CD45RO-negative, CCR7-positively selected cells, excluding terminally differentiated effector memory CD45RA+ cells. Sorted-subset replicate PCRs used 200 ng DNA, about 30,000 T cell genomes. Original processing methods: There were no quality scores in the junction-only immunoSEQ sequences, so filtering differed. Produced via immunoSEQ multiplex PCR; TCRdb's table is partial and in-frame only. The V and J calls and clone size come from that table; D and trimming were worked out from the DNA. In the table there are almost 700,000 clones, 92% of which are singletons.

The source material was naive CD8+ T cells sorted from blood. The rearrangement links TRBV27 to TRBJ1-2; no reliable D call. This sequence was found in a young man in good health. The CDR3 DNA is TGTGCCAGCAGTCTCCTCCAGGAACCCAACTATGGCTACACCTTC. Translating gives CASSLLQEPNYGYTF.